This T cell receptor beta chain was recorded in a study of regulatory and conventional T cells in RAG deficiency. Regarding the study as a whole: Shannon entropy was markedly lower and Simpson indices higher in RAG-deficient patients than control T-cell subsets.

As regards this clone: Its antigen remains unidentified.

This CDR3 has 14 amino acids. Sequenced by immunoSEQ multiplex PCR; TCRdb stores in-frame clones only, minus some. The data contain more than 35,000 clones, about 87% of them singletons. Conventional CD4+ T cells were sorted from blood as CD25-low CD127-high cells. These same data were also listed under a study on regulatory T cells. This second study says: Amplification used 52 TRBV primers and 13 TRBJ primers.

This sequence joins TRBV21-1 and TRBJ2-1; the table calls TRBD2, which could not be checked here. TRBV21-1 is deemed a pseudogene. This sequence was found in a human donor in good health. Sequencing was done on a sample of CD4+ effector T cells sorted from blood. The DNA of the CDR3 is TGTGCCAGCAGCATAGACCGAGGTATACTTTCGGAGTTCTTC. This gives the protein CASSIDRGILSEFF.